The entry below gives a single T cell receptor (beta chain) sequence along with its context. The data belong to a study of blood T cells in healthy people across ages. With a J-beta primer mix and a sample-barcoded 5' primer, a second PCR ran roughly 6 to 11 cycles. MiXCR was run by TCRdb on the 5' RACE reads, yielding one entry per CDR3 protein. The sample contains 800,000 or so distinct CDR3 sequences, approximately 25% of which appear only once. The V gene end was trimmed by 4 bases and the J gene end by 5 bases; junction bases not matched to a gene: 1. The CDR3 has 12 amino acids. Germline loops: CDR1 LNHNV, CDR2 YYDKDF (reference sequence). In addition, the sample was reused for a study of T cells of mothers and their children.

The sequencing sample was made of blood. This sequence originates from a boy aged 5-17 years in good health. The rearrangement joins TRBV15 to TRBJ2-7, with 8 nucleotides matching TRBD1. In DNA form, the CDR3 reads TGTGCCACCAGCATCAGGGGGCACGAGCAGTACTTC. It is translated as CATSIRGHEQYF.